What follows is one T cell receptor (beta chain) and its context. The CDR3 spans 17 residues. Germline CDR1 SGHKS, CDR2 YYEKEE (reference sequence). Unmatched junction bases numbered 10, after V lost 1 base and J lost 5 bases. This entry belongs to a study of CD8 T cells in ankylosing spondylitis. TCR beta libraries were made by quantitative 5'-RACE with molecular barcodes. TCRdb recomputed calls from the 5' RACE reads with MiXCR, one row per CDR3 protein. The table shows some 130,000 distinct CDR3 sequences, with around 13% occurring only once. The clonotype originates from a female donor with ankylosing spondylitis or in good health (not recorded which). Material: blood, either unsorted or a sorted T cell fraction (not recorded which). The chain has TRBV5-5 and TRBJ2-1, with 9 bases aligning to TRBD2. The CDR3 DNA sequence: TGTGCCAGCAGCTTGTCGGCGGGAGGGATATACCACAATGAGCAGTTCTTC. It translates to CASSLSAGGIYHNEQFF.